Listed below are T cell receptor beta chains from one sample, sequenced in a study of blood T cell repertoires in COVID-19. Profiled with immunoSEQ multiplex PCR; TCRdb holds only in-frame clones, not every one. The repertoire holds 150,000 to 200,000 clones, with over 75% as singletons. Sample: peripheral blood. All receptors derive from a human donor in a cohort sampled during active COVID-19. CDR3s include the opening cysteine and the closing phenylalanine or tryptophan. The D gene is left open where the match is weak. Clone size is given for some rows only: seen once, a few or many times, or a class if the clone is expanded.

size	length	V	J	D	CDR3	DNA
-	14	TRBV7-9	TRBJ2-7	-	CASSTPGVPHEQYF	TGTGCCAGCAGCACCCCGGGGGTTCCCCACGAGCAGTACTTC
-	13	TRBV19	TRBJ2-7	TRBD2	CASRSGAHYEQYF	TGTGCCAGTAGAAGCGGGGCCCACTACGAGCAGTACTTC
-	14	TRBV7-2	TRBJ1-6	-	CASSFIMSDSPLHF	TGTGCCAGCAGCTTCATTATGTCGGATTCACCCCTCCACTTT
-	14	TRBV6-5	TRBJ2-1	-	CASSYGSSYNEQFF	TGTGCCAGCAGTTATGGGAGCTCCTACAATGAGCAGTTCTTC
-	14	TRBV10-2	TRBJ1-6	TRBD1	CASSEGTAFDTLHF	TGCGCCAGCAGTGAGGGGACAGCGTTTGACACCCTCCACTTT
-	16	TRBV4-3	TRBJ1-2	TRBD1	CASSQEGQGANYGYTF	TGCGCCAGCAGCCAAGAAGGACAGGGGGCGAACTATGGCTACACCTTC
-	13	TRBV10-3	TRBJ1-1	-	CAISWSGSTEAFF	TGTGCCATCAGTTGGTCGGGTTCTACTGAAGCTTTCTTT
-	17	TRBV7-6	TRBJ1-3	-	CASSAAGRLNSGNTIYF	TGTGCCAGCAGCGCAGCGGGACGCCTAAACTCTGGAAACACCATATATTTT
once	17	TRBV5-1	TRBJ2-1	TRBD2	CASSLRQPGGGFDEQFF	TGCGCCAGCAGCTTGCGACAACCCGGGGGGGGGTTCGATGAGCAGTTCTTC
-	15	TRBV9	TRBJ1-2	TRBD1	CASSLTGQEYYGYTF	TGTGCCAGCAGCCTGACCGGACAGGAGTACTATGGCTACACCTTC
-	15	TRBV28	TRBJ1-5	TRBD1	CASSSRDRVNQPQHF	TGTGCCAGCAGTAGCCGGGACAGGGTCAATCAGCCCCAGCATTTT
few	15	TRBV6-1	TRBJ1-2	TRBD1	CASSDQSGQGSGYTF	TGTGCCAGCAGTGACCAATCGGGACAGGGATCTGGCTACACCTTC
once	16	TRBV7-2	TRBJ2-7	TRBD2	CASSNSLAGATYEQYF	TGTGCCAGCAGCAACTCACTAGCGGGGGCAACCTACGAGCAGTACTTC
-	19	TRBV4-3	TRBJ2-1	-	CASSQVIPVDSSSYNEQFF	TGCGCCAGCAGCCAAGTTATACCCGTGGACTCTAGCTCCTACAATGAGCAGTTCTTC
few	16	TRBV5-1	TRBJ2-7	TRBD1	CASSSPATGGSDEQYF	TGCGCCAGCAGCTCACCGGCGACAGGGGGCAGCGACGAGCAGTACTTC
-	12	TRBV30	TRBJ1-2	-	CACQAGNYGYTF	TGTGCCTGCCAAGCGGGTAACTATGGCTACACCTTC
-	11	TRBV7-2	TRBJ2-3	-	CATRGMDTQYF	TGTGCCACCCGAGGAATGGATACGCAGTATTTT
-	17	TRBV7-9	TRBJ2-7	-	CASSTAGPSPLSYEQYF	TGTGCCAGCAGCACCGCGGGACCGTCGCCCTTATCCTACGAGCAGTACTTC
-	15	TRBV3-1/TRBV3-2	TRBJ1-1	TRBD1	CASSLKGGGNTEAFF	TGTGCCAGCAGCCTAAAAGGGGGCGGGAACACTGAAGCTTTCTTT
-	14	TRBV28	TRBJ2-7	TRBD1	CASSPETGVYEQYF	TGTGCCAGCAGCCCGGAGACAGGGGTCTACGAGCAGTACTTC
-	14	TRBV7-2	TRBJ2-5	-	CASSLGRVQETQYF	TGTGCCAGCAGCTTAGGACGGGTTCAAGAGACCCAGTACTTC
-	16	TRBV27	TRBJ2-3	TRBD2	CASNVRSGGAVDTQYF	TGTGCCAGCAACGTTCGAAGCGGGGGGGCCGTCGATACGCAGTATTTT
few	14	TRBV7-2	TRBJ2-3	-	CASSRTGSTDTQYF	TGTGCCAGCAGCAGGACTGGTAGCACAGATACGCAGTATTTT
-	19	TRBV9	TRBJ2-5	TRBD1	CASSLRTTTGRGLQETQYF	TGTGCCAGCAGCCTCAGAACCACGACGGGCAGGGGGCTTCAGGAGACCCAGTACTTC
few	15	TRBV9	TRBJ1-5	TRBD1	CASSVEGAGNQPQHF	TGTGCCAGCAGCGTAGAGGGGGCAGGCAATCAGCCCCAGCATTTT
-	12	TRBV28	TRBJ2-1	TRBD1	CASNSLDRGMIF	TGTGCCAGCAACAGCCTTGACAGGGGCATGATCTTC
-	14	TRBV29-1	TRBJ2-2	TRBD1	CSVTRGQGAGELFF	TGCAGCGTGACCAGGGGGCAGGGTGCCGGGGAGCTGTTTTTT
once	14	TRBV2	TRBJ2-1	TRBD2	CASSEDLAAGGQFF	TGTGCCAGCAGTGAAGACCTAGCGGCAGGCGGGCAGTTCTTC
-	14	TRBV5-1	TRBJ2-3	-	CASQRQPSTDTQYF	TGCGCCAGCCAACGACAGCCTAGCACAGATACGCAGTATTTT
-	15	TRBV6-5	TRBJ2-3	-	CASSYFGINTDTQYF	TGTGCCAGCAGTTACTTTGGCATAAACACAGATACGCAGTATTTT
-	15	TRBV6-6	TRBJ1-2	-	CASSYSTGRNYGYTF	TGTGCCAGCAGTTACTCAACAGGGCGAAACTATGGCTACACCTTC
-	13	TRBV7-2	TRBJ2-1	-	CASSLYGDNEQFF	TGTGCCAGCAGCTTATACGGGGACAATGAGCAGTTCTTC